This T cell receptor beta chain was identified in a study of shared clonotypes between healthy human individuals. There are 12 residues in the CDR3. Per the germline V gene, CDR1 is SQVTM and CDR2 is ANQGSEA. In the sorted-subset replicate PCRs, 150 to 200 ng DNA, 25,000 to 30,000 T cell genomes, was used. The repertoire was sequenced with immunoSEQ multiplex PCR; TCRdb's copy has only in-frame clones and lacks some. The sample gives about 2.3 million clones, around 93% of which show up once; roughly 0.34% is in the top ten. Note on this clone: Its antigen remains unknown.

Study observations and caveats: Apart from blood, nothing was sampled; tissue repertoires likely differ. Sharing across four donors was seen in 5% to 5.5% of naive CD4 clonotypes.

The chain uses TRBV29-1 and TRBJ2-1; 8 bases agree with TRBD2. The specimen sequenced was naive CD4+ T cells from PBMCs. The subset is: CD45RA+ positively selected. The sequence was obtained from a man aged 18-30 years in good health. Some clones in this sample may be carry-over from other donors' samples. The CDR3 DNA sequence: TGCAGTAGCGGGGACCTTTTCAATGAGCAGTTCTTC. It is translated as CSSGDLFNEQFF.